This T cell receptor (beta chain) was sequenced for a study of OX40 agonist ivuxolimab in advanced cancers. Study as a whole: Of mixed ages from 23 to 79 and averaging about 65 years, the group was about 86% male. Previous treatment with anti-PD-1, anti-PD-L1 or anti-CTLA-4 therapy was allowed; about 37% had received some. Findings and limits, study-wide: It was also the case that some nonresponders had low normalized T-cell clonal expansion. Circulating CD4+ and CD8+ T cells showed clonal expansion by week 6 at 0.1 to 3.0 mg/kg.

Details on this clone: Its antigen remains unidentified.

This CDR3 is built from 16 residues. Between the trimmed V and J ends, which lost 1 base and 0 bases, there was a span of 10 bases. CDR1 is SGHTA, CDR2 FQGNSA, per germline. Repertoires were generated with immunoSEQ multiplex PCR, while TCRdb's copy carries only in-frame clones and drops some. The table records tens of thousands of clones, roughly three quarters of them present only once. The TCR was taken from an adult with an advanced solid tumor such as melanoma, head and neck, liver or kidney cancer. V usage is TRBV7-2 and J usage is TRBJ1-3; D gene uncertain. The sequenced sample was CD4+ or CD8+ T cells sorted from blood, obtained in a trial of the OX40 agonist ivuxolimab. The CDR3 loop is CASSLVSPGSGNTIYF. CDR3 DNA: TGTGCCAGCAGCTTAGTTTCCCCAGGCTCTGGAAACACCATATATTTT.